This T cell receptor beta chain was identified during a study of blood T cells in healthy people across ages. Findings and limits, study-wide: Donor CMV status, an unknown factor, possibly confounded changes in expanded clonotypes.

Note on this clonotype: Its matching antigen is unknown.

Through a sample-barcoded 5' primer and a J-beta primer mix, a second PCR was run for roughly 6 to 12 cycles. Each CDR3 protein is one row after TCRdb ran MiXCR on the 5' RACE reads. The sample consists of roughly 700,000 distinct CDR3 sequences, approximately 49% of them appearing once. Extractions gave at least 5.5 micrograms of total RNA per sample. Germline CDR1 and CDR2: LGHNA and YSLEER. This CDR3 spans 14 amino acids. The V end was cut by 0 bases, the J end by 2 bases, with 7 bases between. The sequencing input was blood. The sequence was collected from a woman aged 60 to 75 in good health. The chain is built from TRBV4-3 and TRBJ1-1; no definite D call. Here the CDR3 reads CASSQDGGNTEAFF. The CDR3 bases are TGCGCCAGCAGCCAAGATGGAGGAAACACTGAAGCTTTCTTT.